One sample yielded the 21 T cell receptor beta chains listed below, sequenced in a study of blood T cells in healthy people across ages. Then a second PCR, running roughly 6 to 11 cycles, was carried out with a sample-barcoded 5' primer and a J-beta primer mix. TCRdb analysed the 5' RACE reads with MiXCR anew, one entry per CDR3 protein. Among about 810,000 distinct CDR3 sequences listed, 36% were seen once. Specimen: blood. The receptor source for this set is a young man in good health.

This clonotype was seen many times. The chain carries TRBV25-1 and TRBJ1-2; D perhaps matches TRBD1 (6 bases). From germline, CDR1 is MGHDK and CDR2 SYGVNS. Deletions cut 4 bases from V and 6 bases from J, with 15 bases between. The CDR3 totals 14 residues. The CDR3 is CASSAMPGEDGYTF. CDR3 nucleotides: TGTGCCAGCAGTGCGATGCCAGGGGAGGATGGCTACACCTTC.

This clonotype has a count of ten or more. The V and J genes are TRBV5-1 and TRBJ2-3, with 12 bases aligning to TRBD2. The V gene end was trimmed by 4 bases and the J gene end by 6 bases; junction bases not matched to a gene: 12. CDR1 is SGHRS, CDR2 YFSETQ, per germline. The length of the CDR3 is 17 residues. This chain's CDR3 is CASSKAASGGAVDTQYF. The CDR3 coding sequence is TGCGCCAGCAGCAAGGCCGCTAGCGGGGGGGCAGTGGATACGCAGTATTTT.

The gene calls are TRBV7-2 and TRBJ2-5; maybe TRBD1 (5 bases). The CDR3 has 15 amino acids. Germline V gene data show CDR1 as SGHTA and CDR2 as FQGNSA. Deletions cut 3 bases from V and 1 base from J, with 12 bases between. Here the CDR3 reads CASSLAPGSQETQYF. The CDR3 DNA reads as TGTGCCAGCAGCTTGGCCCCAGGGTCCCAAGAGACCCAGTACTTC.

This clonotype has more than one count but fewer than ten. This chain connects TRBV7-2 to TRBJ2-7, with 8 positions matching TRBD1. V lost 2 bases to trimming and J lost 5 bases; unmatched junction nucleotides: 8. Germline assignment: CDR1 SGHTA and CDR2 FQGNSA. The CDR3 totals 15 residues. The CDR3 spells CASSLQSDRAHEQYF. In DNA form, the CDR3 reads TGTGCCAGCAGCTTACAGTCGGACAGGGCCCACGAGCAGTACTTC.

The chain uses TRBV6-1 and TRBJ1-5; 12 nucleotides agree with TRBD1. The V gene end was trimmed by 6 bases and the J gene end by 7 bases; junction bases not matched to a gene: 7. Germline assignment: CDR1 MNHNS and CDR2 SASEGT. The CDR3 extends over 15 amino acids. CDR3 sequence (DNA): TGTGCCAGCAGGCCCGGGACAGGGGGCGTCCAGCCCCAGCATTTT. Encoded protein: CASRPGTGGVQPQHF.

V usage is TRBV2 and J usage is TRBJ2-4, with TRBD2 identical over 7 bases. Per the germline V gene, CDR1 is SNHLY and CDR2 is FYNNEI. The CDR3 loop spans 13 amino acids. Trimming at V came to 7 bases and at J to 14 bases, leaving 14 bases not matched to a gene. The CDR3 region is CASKGTSKAGEYF. The CDR3 bases are TGTGCCAGCAAGGGGACTTCAAAGGCGGGGGAGTACTTC.

J is TRBJ1-1 and V is TRBV20-1; D gene uncertain. Looked up from germline, CDR1 is DFQATT and CDR2 is SNEGSKA (reference sequence). The length of the CDR3 is 16 residues. V dropped 0 bases and J dropped 4 bases, with 18 bases sitting between them. The CDR3 DNA reads TGCAGTGCTAGAGATATCCAGGCGGACCTTTCCACTGAAGCTTTCTTT. Protein sequence: CSARDIQADLSTEAFF.

A few counts support this clonotype. The genes are TRBV6-5 and TRBJ2-1; tentative D call: TRBD1 (6 bases). CDR1 and CDR2 from the germline V gene are MNHEY and SVGAGI. V lost 6 bases to trimming and J lost 0 bases, with 15 bases between them. The CDR3 is 16 amino acids. CDR3 sequence reads: CASRGNRVGSYNEQFF. The DNA for the CDR3 is TGTGCCAGCAGGGGTAACAGGGTGGGCTCCTACAATGAGCAGTTCTTC.

This clonotype was recorded a few times. The V call is TRBV5-1, the J call TRBJ2-1; D remains ambiguous. Trimming pared 3 bases from V and 7 bases from J, leaving 11 bases between. Looked up from germline, CDR1 is SGHRS and CDR2 is YFSETQ. The CDR3 has 13 residues. CDR3 nucleotides: TGCGCCAGCAGCTCCGCAGATCGGAATGAGCAGTTCTTC. Residues: CASSSADRNEQFF.

The rearrangement uses TRBV5-1 and TRBJ2-5, with TRBD2 as a possible D gene (6 bases). Per the germline V gene, CDR1 is SGHRS and CDR2 is YFSETQ. The CDR3 has 16 residues. The ends were cut back, 1 base at V and 11 bases at J, with 24 bases in the middle. Here the CDR3 reads CASSLSGGKSLDEQYF. Written as DNA, the CDR3 is TGCGCCAGCAGCTTGAGTGGGGGGAAGTCGCTGGATGAGCAGTACTTC.

This chain joins TRBV6-2 or TRBV6-3 and TRBJ1-2; 8 bases align to TRBD1. The CDR3 runs 16 residues. Germline CDR1 MNHEY, CDR2 SVGEGT. V lost 2 bases and J lost 8; bases outside the gene matches: 13. The CDR3: CASSYPTDRELSGYTF. As DNA, the CDR3 is TGTGCCAGCAGTTACCCGACGGACAGGGAGCTAAGCGGCTACACCTTC.

This clonotype was detected many times. The chain recombines TRBV20-1 with TRBJ1-2; no reliable D call. CDR1 and CDR2 from the germline V gene are DFQATT and SNEGSKA (reference sequence). This CDR3 spans 16 amino acids. V shed 1 base and J shed 3 bases, with 18 bases lying between them. The CDR3 is CSARAPLTQVDYGYTF. As DNA, the CDR3 is TGCAGTGCTAGAGCGCCCTTAACCCAAGTGGACTATGGCTACACCTTC.

V gene TRBV28 combines with J gene TRBJ2-5; weak D call: TRBD1 (5 bases). This CDR3 contains 12 residues. The germline V gene encodes CDR1 MDHEN and CDR2 SYDVKM. Trimming stripped 4 bases from V and 11 bases from J, with 14 bases between. CDR3 region: CASSSDSYGQYF. The CDR3 DNA follows: TGTGCCAGCAGTTCTGACAGCTACGGGCAGTACTTC.

Only a few counts were recorded for this clonotype. The V and J genes are TRBV7-9 and TRBJ2-3, with D hard to call. Trimming took 4 bases from V and 1 from J, leaving 12 bases between them. The CDR3 contains 15 residues. CDR1 and CDR2 (germline): SEHNR, FQNEAQ (reference sequence). The CDR3 nucleotides are TGTGCCAGCAGCTATTTGGGCAGCGGCACAGATACGCAGTATTTT. This gives the protein CASSYLGSGTDTQYF.

This clonotype was counted only a few times. The genes are TRBV14 and TRBJ1-2, with D possibly being TRBD1 (5 bases). The CDR3 totals 16 residues. The germline CDR1 and CDR2 sequences are SGHDN and FVKESK. The germline V and J ends were trimmed by 2 bases and 5 bases, with 18 bases remaining between them. Here the CDR3 reads CASSQFGGKRLYGYTF. In nucleotides, the CDR3 is TGTGCCAGCAGCCAATTTGGGGGAAAGCGATTATATGGCTACACCTTC.

This clonotype was seen more than once but under ten times. The V and J genes are TRBV7-9 and TRBJ2-5; TRBD1 is a possible D gene (6 bases). TRBJ2-7 matches the DNA end more closely, so the J call is doubtful. From germline, CDR1 is SEHNR and CDR2 FQNEAQ (reference sequence). The length of the CDR3 is 14 residues. CDR3 residues: CASSLIRGENEQYF. The CDR3 DNA follows: TGTGCCAGCAGCTTAATCAGGGGTGAGAACGAGCAGTACTTC.

The chain carries TRBV20-1 and TRBJ1-2; a possible D gene is TRBD1 (5 bases). In germline, CDR1 is DFQATT, CDR2 SNEGSKA (reference sequence). Trimming cost V 5 bases and J 2 bases, with 12 bases left between them. The CDR3 is 13 amino acids. The CDR3 DNA reads TGCAGTGCTCCAGGGAGGGAAAACTATGGCTACACCTTC. Translating gives CSAPGRENYGYTF.

About this clonotype itself: A much larger clone lies one base from this, so it may be a read error. V and J are TRBV12-3 or TRBV12-4 and TRBJ2-1; maybe TRBD2 (7 bases). The J call may be faulty, since TRBJ2-7 better matches the DNA end. The CDR3 length is 14 residues. CDR3 protein: CASSWGGSYNEQYF. The CDR3 bases are TGTGCCAGCAGTTGGGGGGGCTCCTACAATGAGCAGTACTTC.

The chain is built from TRBV7-2 and TRBJ2-5, with a possible D match to TRBD2 (6 bases). CDR3 length: 14 residues. V lost 5 bases, J lost 11 bases, and 21 bases lay in between. The germline CDR1 and CDR2 sequences are SGHTA and FQGNSA. The CDR3 sequence: CASSPRVAVNEQYF. CDR3 sequence (DNA): TGTGCCAGCAGCCCGAGGGTAGCGGTAAATGAGCAGTACTTC.

The gene calls are TRBV10-3 and TRBJ2-4; D call uncertain. V lost 0 bases to trimming and J lost 0 bases, with 9 bases between them. The CDR3 is made up of 16 amino acids. CDR1 is ENHRY and CDR2 is SYGVKD in the germline V gene. CDR3 sequence reads: CAISESGWEAKNIQYF. The DNA for the CDR3 is TGTGCCATCAGTGAGTCGGGGTGGGAAGCCAAAAACATTCAGTACTTC.

This clonotype was counted a few times. Written as DNA, the CDR3 is TGCGCCAGCAGCCAGGAAATCTTAGGGGTAGGCCTACAAGAGACCCAGTACTTC. Protein: CASSQEILGVGLQETQYF. V gene TRBV4-3 combines with J gene TRBJ2-5; a possible D gene is TRBD1 (5 bases). Germline V gene sequence: CDR1 LGHNA, CDR2 YSLEER. The CDR3 totals 18 residues. The V end was cut by 3 bases, the J end by 2 bases, with 22 bases between.